This T cell receptor beta chain was sequenced for a study of Graves' ophthalmopathy and Graves' hyperthyroidism. Overall study results and limits: The blood repertoire also included most expanded thyroid clonotypes above 0.001 frequency.

The sequenced template was RNA, covering the TCR beta CDR3 region. HTBI primers were used in a first-round RT-PCR, which preceded a second-round multiplex PCR. TCRdb itself ran the multiplex PCR reads through MiXCR, one entry per CDR3 protein. The sample has 650,000 to 900,000 distinct CDR3 sequences; 35% to 50% are singletons. This clonotype has a single count. Its antigen is as yet unknown. A much larger clone lies a single base off, so this may be a read error. Trimming shortened V by 2 bases and J by 5 bases, and 9 bases separated the two germline ends. The CDR3 covers 12 residues. Germline V lookup: CDR1 SQVTM, CDR2 ANQGSEA.

This clonotype originated in an adult man with Graves' ophthalmopathy. Sequenced input: peripheral blood. This chain uses TRBV29-1 with TRBJ1-2; TRBD1 might be the D (6 bases). This CDR3 is CSVESGAYGYTF. CDR3 bases: TGCAGCGTTGAATCAGGGGCTTATGGCTACACCTTC. Supplemented by reference TRBV29-1 and TRBJ1-2, the full variable domain reads SAVISQKPSRDICQRGTSLTIQCQVDSQVTMMFWYRQQPGQSLTLIATANQGSEATYESGFVIDKFPISRPNLTFSTLTVSNMSPEDSSIYLCSVESGAYGYTFGSGTRLTVV.